This TCR beta chain stems from a study of radiotherapy plus CTLA-4 blockade in lung cancer (dated 2018 in TCRdb). As for the study more broadly: Among the enrolled patients, about 19% had an objective response, and roughly 30% reached disease control. Study-wide conclusions, independent of this receptor: After treatment with radiotherapy and ipilimumab, TCR clones that originated in tumors expanded in peripheral blood. Early dynamic changes in blood T cell clones, together with increased serum interferon-beta after radiation, were reported as the strongest predictors of response.

The study tested focal radiation therapy combined with CTLA-4 blockade (ipilimumab) in patients with chemo-refractory metastatic non-small-cell lung cancer. Library preparation used the immunoSEQ multiplex PCR assay. What TCRdb holds here is the immuneACCESS table cut down to in-frame rearrangements. Part of the clones is not present; checked against another copy, under half of the missing clones reflect an unresolved V gene, and the others are unexplained. The sample profile shows 100,000 or so clones; about 80% of them were found once. The ten largest clones represent roughly 15% of the sample. Comments on this clone: Which antigen it targets is not known. Base-call qualities are not available, and no considerably larger clone is one nucleotide away.

The sample here was peripheral blood, taken from a patient treated with radiotherapy plus ipilimumab. This TCR derives from a human donor with non-small cell lung cancer that progressed on radiotherapy plus ipilimumab.

The nucleotide sequence reads as follows: TGTGCCAGCAGTGATGGGGCGAACACTGAAGCTTTCTTT. Its amino acids are CASSDGANTEAFF. The rearrangement joined TRBV2 to TRBJ1-1, and the D gene may be TRBD1, 5 bases matching. At the junction V is shortened by 3 bases and J by 1 base, with 6 bases in between. Looking up the germline V gene yields CDR1 SNHLY and CDR2 FYNNEI. Taken from cysteine to phenylalanine, the CDR3 has 13 residues. Kept here is only the CDR3 DNA, which spans 39 bases and is read in frame from base 1. With the portions outside the CDR3 filled from the reference TRBV2 and TRBJ1-1 genes, the complete variable region becomes EPEVTQTPSHQVTQMGQEVILRCVPISNHLYFYWYRQILGQKVEFLVSFYNNEISEKSEIFDDQFSVERPDGSNFTLKIRSTKLEDSAMYFCASSDGANTEAFFGQGTRLTVV.